The clone carrying this TCR beta chain was recorded once. Its target is unknown. Clones were sequenced by immunoSEQ multiplex PCR, and TCRdb holds only the in-frame ones, with some missing. This table holds over 100,000 clones, 85% to 90% found once. Trimming removed 2 bases from V and 0 bases from J, with 9 bases in between. Germline V gene lookup returns CDR1 SGHVS and CDR2 FNYEAQ. This CDR3 spans 15 amino acids. This specimen belongs to a study of T cell responses to AZD1222 COVID-19 vaccine. Looking at the study overall: Pooling of second doses given at about 4 or about 12 weeks was done. Study results and caveats: Mostly white British, mostly female donors; authors suggested clonal diversity may be underestimated.

The starting material was peripheral blood, obtained on day 0 of AZD1222 vaccination. This sequence joins TRBV7-6 and TRBJ2-3, with D possibly matching TRBD2 (7 bases). The sequence was collected from an adult in good health. Written as DNA, the CDR3 is TGTGCCAGCAGCTTACGGGGGGCTAGCACAGATACGCAGTATTTT. Protein: CASSLRGASTDTQYF.